Listed below are T cell receptor beta chains from one sample, sequenced in a study of Ad26.COV2.S vaccination and SARS-CoV-2 variants. This table comes from immunoSEQ multiplex PCR, and its TCRdb copy is limited to in-frame clones, with some not included. The sample lists roughly 400,000 clones, approximately 91% seen once, with under 2% in the top ten. The specimen was peripheral blood, collected in a trial of Ad26.COV2.S vaccine versus placebo. These receptors were collected from a person aged 18-65 years who received the Ad26.COV2.S COVID-19 vaccine or a placebo. CDR3s include the opening cysteine and the closing phenylalanine or tryptophan. D genes are given only for firm matches. Clone size is stated in some rows and not others, as once, few, many or a class when expanded.

TRBD1 TRBJ1-5 TRBV7-9 NA CASRQGEGQPQHF TGTGCCAGCAGGCAGGGGGAGGGTCAGCCCCAGCATTTT
NA TRBJ2-5 TRBV28 once CASSTVKETQYF TGTGCCAGCAGTACAGTCAAAGAGACCCAGTACTTC
NA TRBJ2-7 TRBV5-1 NA CASSADVSYEQYF TGCGCCAGCAGCGCTGACGTATCCTACGAGCAGTACTTC
TRBD2 TRBJ2-5 TRBV4-3 NA CASSQDIGGQETQYF TGCGCCAGCAGCCAAGATATCGGGGGGCAAGAGACCCAGTACTTC
NA TRBJ1-5 TRBV12-3/TRBV12-4 once CASSSGPKRPQHF TGTGCCAGCAGTTCTGGCCCCAAACGGCCCCAGCATTTT
NA TRBJ2-5 TRBV5-1 NA CASSLVGLQETQYF TGCGCCAGCAGCTTGGTGGGACTGCAAGAGACCCAGTACTTC
NA TRBJ2-3 TRBV5-1 NA CATRLSPWSDTQYF TGCGCCACCAGACTCTCCCCTTGGTCGGATACGCAGTATTTT
NA TRBJ1-1 TRBV11-2 few CASSIGSGTEAFF TGTGCCAGCAGCATAGGGAGTGGAACTGAAGCTTTCTTT
NA TRBJ1-2 TRBV6-2/TRBV6-3 NA CASSYTAPRGYGYTF TGTGCCAGCAGTTATACGGCCCCCAGGGGTTATGGCTACACCTTC
TRBD1 TRBJ1-5 TRBV19 NA CASSLEGQGGQPQHF TGTGCCAGTAGCCTAGAGGGACAGGGGGGTCAGCCCCAGCATTTT
TRBD2 TRBJ2-7 TRBV4-1 NA CASSQVLAGDYEQYF TGCGCCAGCAGCCAAGTACTAGCGGGAGACTACGAGCAGTACTTC
NA TRBJ1-4 TRBV18 once CASSPGIGGGEKLFF TGTGCCAGCTCACCAGGGATCGGAGGGGGAGAAAAACTGTTTTTT
TRBD1 TRBJ1-1 TRBV5-1 NA CASSLADRGNTEAFF TGCGCCAGCAGCTTGGCGGACAGGGGGAACACTGAAGCTTTCTTT
NA TRBJ2-1 TRBV13 NA CASSLGVSGYNEQFF TGTGCCAGCAGCTTAGGCGTGAGCGGGTACAATGAGCAGTTCTTC
NA TRBJ1-6 TRBV18 NA CASSPPGGGQDSPLHF TGTGCCAGCTCACCACCGGGTGGGGGCCAAGATTCACCCCTCCACTTT
TRBD2 TRBJ2-7 TRBV29-1 NA CSVESTSGRIYEQYF TGCAGCGTTGAATCGACTAGCGGGAGAATCTACGAGCAGTACTTC
TRBD2 TRBJ2-3 TRBV4-1 NA CASSPRPSGSTDTQYF TGCGCCAGCAGCCCCCGCCCTAGCGGGAGTACAGATACGCAGTATTTT
TRBD2 TRBJ2-3 TRBV5-1 NA CASSPRTSGRIPDTQYF TGCGCCAGCAGCCCGAGGACTAGCGGGAGAATTCCAGATACGCAGTATTTT
TRBD1 TRBJ1-2 TRBV19 NA CASREPGQGGGYTF TGTGCCAGTAGAGAACCGGGACAGGGTGGGGGCTACACCTTC
NA TRBJ1-3 TRBV27 few CASREFGGSGNTIYF TGTGCCAGCAGGGAGTTTGGGGGTTCTGGAAACACCATATATTTT
TRBD2 TRBJ2-5 TRBV5-5 NA CASSYLPGGPQETQYF TGTGCCAGCAGTTACCTTCCGGGAGGGCCCCAAGAGACCCAGTACTTC
TRBD1 TRBJ2-7 TRBV4-2 few CASSHRTGDYEQYF TGTGCCAGCAGCCATCGGACAGGGGACTACGAGCAGTACTTC
TRBD1 TRBJ2-3 TRBV7-9 NA CASSGTGTQYF TGTGCCAGCAGCGGGACAGGGACGCAGTATTTT
NA TRBJ2-7 TRBV3-1/TRBV3-2 NA CASSRQGSSYEQYF TGTGCCAGCAGCCGCCAGGGAAGCTCCTACGAGCAGTACTTC
TRBD1 TRBJ2-1 TRBV10-1 NA CASSEGTGLNEQFF TGCGCCAGCAGTGAGGGGACAGGCCTCAATGAGCAGTTCTTC
NA TRBJ2-7 TRBV7-2 few CASSLDLAYEQYF TGTGCCAGCAGCTTAGACCTAGCCTACGAGCAGTACTTC
NA TRBJ1-5 TRBV6-5 NA CASSMDGYNQPQHF TGTGCCAGCAGTATGGACGGCTATAATCAGCCCCAGCATTTT
NA TRBJ2-1 TRBV11-2 NA CASSPAAAFEQFF TGTGCCAGCAGCCCCGCCGCGGCGTTTGAGCAGTTCTTC
TRBD1 TRBJ2-3 TRBV7-9 NA CASSSDRGTDTQYF TGTGCCAGCAGCTCGGACAGGGGCACAGATACGCAGTATTTT
TRBD1 TRBJ2-7 TRBV9 NA CASSVTGVDEQYF TGTGCCAGCAGCGTGACAGGGGTGGACGAGCAGTACTTC
NA TRBJ2-3 TRBV12-5 NA CASGLVRGPAKDTQYF TGTGCTAGTGGTTTGGTACGGGGCCCGGCTAAAGATACGCAGTATTTT
NA TRBJ2-7 TRBV6-6 NA CASISAIGVHEQYF TGTGCCAGTATCTCGGCGATCGGAGTCCACGAGCAGTACTTC
NA TRBJ2-1 TRBV5-1 NA CASSLEAGQHEQFF TGCGCCAGCAGCTTGGAGGCAGGGCAGCATGAGCAGTTCTTC
NA TRBJ2-3 TRBV11-1 NA CASSSRTSAVTDTQYF TGTGCCAGCAGCTCCCGGACTTCAGCAGTCACAGATACGCAGTATTTT
NA TRBJ1-1 TRBV20-1 NA CSARGETEAFF TGCAGTGCTAGGGGGGAGACTGAAGCTTTCTTT
NA TRBJ2-4 TRBV19 NA CASTEGARGKNIQYF TGTGCCAGTACGGAGGGGGCTCGGGGCAAAAACATTCAGTACTTC
TRBD2 TRBJ2-5 TRBV7-8 NA CASSRAGVMDF TGTGCCAGCAGCAGGGCGGGAGTCATGGACTTC
TRBD1 TRBJ2-3 TRBV24-1 NA CATSGGGQGPDTQYF TGTGCCACCAGTGGGGGGGGACAGGGACCAGATACGCAGTATTTT
NA TRBJ2-1 TRBV18 NA CASSLQGLLWEQFF TGTGCCAGCTCACTTCAAGGACTTCTCTGGGAGCAGTTCTTC
TRBD1 TRBJ1-5 TRBV27 NA CASSQGAGNQPQHF TGTGCCAGCAGTCAGGGGGCGGGCAATCAGCCCCAGCATTTT
TRBD1 TRBJ1-2 TRBV5-1 NA CASSFDRESYGYTF TGCGCCAGCAGTTTCGACAGGGAGAGCTATGGCTACACCTTC
NA TRBJ1-5 TRBV5-1 NA CASSLDSPGDGPQHF TGCGCCAGCAGCTTGGACAGCCCGGGGGATGGGCCCCAGCATTTT
TRBD2 TRBJ2-7 TRBV27 NA CASSVTGLVVEQYF TGTGCCAGCAGTGTAACGGGACTAGTGGTCGAGCAGTACTTC
NA TRBJ1-6 TRBV5-6 NA CASSLATGPGNSPLHF TGTGCCAGCAGCTTGGCCACAGGGCCTGGCAATTCACCCCTCCACTTT
TRBD2 TRBJ2-1 TRBV7-9 NA CASRLTGTRNEQFF TGTGCCAGCAGACTGACCGGGACTAGAAATGAGCAGTTCTTC
NA TRBJ1-1 TRBV28 NA CASIGGGTIGEAFF TGTGCCAGCATTGGTGGAGGGACGATAGGTGAAGCTTTCTTT
TRBD2 TRBJ2-1 TRBV5-6 NA CASSLRAGEQFF TGTGCCAGCAGCTTGAGAGCGGGGGAGCAGTTCTTC
TRBD1 TRBJ1-2 TRBV5-4 NA CASSARQGADHGYTF TGTGCCAGCAGCGCGCGACAGGGGGCTGATCATGGCTACACCTTC
NA TRBJ2-5 TRBV30 NA CAWSGGLPFAQTQYF TGTGCCTGGAGTGGAGGACTCCCCTTCGCGCAGACCCAGTACTTC
TRBD2 TRBJ2-1 TRBV3-1/TRBV3-2 NA CASSRGTSGYNEQFF TGTGCCAGCAGCCGCGGGACTAGCGGCTACAATGAGCAGTTCTTC
NA TRBJ2-3 TRBV30 NA CAWSGKGTDTQYF TGTGCCTGGAGTGGAAAGGGCACAGATACGCAGTATTTT
NA TRBJ2-1 TRBV5-1 NA CASSLATSSDEQFF TGCGCCAGCAGCTTGGCCACTAGTTCGGATGAGCAGTTCTTC
TRBD1 TRBJ2-5 TRBV28 once CASSLVSEWTGEQETQYF TGTGCCAGCAGTTTGGTGTCTGAGTGGACAGGGGAACAAGAGACCCAGTACTTC
NA TRBJ1-5 TRBV5-1 NA CASSLMWDQPQHF TGCGCCAGCAGCTTGATGTGGGATCAGCCCCAGCATTTT
NA TRBJ1-6 TRBV18 NA CASSPARNNSPLHF TGTGCCAGCTCCCCCGCCCGAAATAATTCACCCCTCCACTTT
NA TRBJ2-7 TRBV4-2 NA CASSQDLTGGGYEQYF TGTGCCAGCAGCCAAGATCTGACAGGTGGGGGGTACGAGCAGTACTTC